This TCR beta chain derives from a study of T cells in Graves' hyperthyroidism and ophthalmopathy. The overall study: Pretreatment peripheral blood was obtained at initial diagnosis. Study results and caveats: Median prediction lead before ophthalmopathy onset was 6.5 to 7 months with the model.

This clonotype was detected many times. Its specificity is not known. Clinical symptoms, serum thyroxine, TRAb, thyroid ultrasound and orbital computed tomography established diagnosis. PBMCs were collected from an approximately 10 ml volume of fresh peripheral blood. What was amplified from RNA transcripts were TCR beta CDR3 regions. HTBI primers were employed in a first-round RT-PCR of the TCR CDR3. MiXCR was run by TCRdb on the multiplex PCR reads, yielding one entry per CDR3 protein. The data contain about 620,000 distinct CDR3 sequences, about a sixth of them singletons. Between the trimmed V and J ends, which lost 5 bases and 5 bases, there was a span of 9 bases. CDR1 is MDHEN and CDR2 is SYDVKM in the germline V gene. The CDR3 loop spans 12 amino acids.

The material sequenced was blood. The chain carries TRBV28 and TRBJ2-5; D gene ambiguous. This sequence was found in a woman younger than 45 with Graves' hyperthyroidism. The CDR3 protein is CASSPPQETQYF. In DNA form, the CDR3 reads TGTGCCAGCAGTCCCCCGCAGGAGACCCAGTACTTC.